Listed here is a single T cell receptor beta chain. The antigen is unknown. PCR involved 60 Vbeta and 13 Jbeta primers. In the source study's methods: The count from a later analysis was roughly 80 million unique TCR beta chains, roughly 11 million of them shared. Produced via immunoSEQ multiplex PCR; TCRdb's table is partial and in-frame only. The DNA was the basis for D and trimming; V, J and clone size are from that table. This sample has 120,000 or so clones, with over 65% found just once. This specimen belongs to a study of cytomegalovirus exposure and HLA in healthy donors. Donors were ostensibly healthy at sampling, although undocumented immune exposures were probable. Study findings and constraints: Overall, approximately 150 TCR beta chains were annotated as cytomegalovirus-associated.

The CDR3 runs to 13 residues. V was pared by 11 bases and J by 4 bases, with 17 bases between. Per the germline V gene, CDR1 is SEHNR and CDR2 is FQNEAQ (reference sequence). The sequencing input was PBMCs. This chain uses TRBV7-9 with TRBJ1-2; possible D gene TRBD1, 5 bases. The TCR sequence derives from a woman aged 45-65 years in good health and CMV-seropositive. CDR3 nucleotide sequence: TGTGCCGTTCAACCTCAAAGGGGCTATGGCTACACCTTC. It encodes CAVQPQRGYGYTF.